The T cell receptor beta chain under discussion was sequenced for a study of shared clonotypes between healthy human individuals. Overall study context: Every donor yielded three CD4 naive, three CD4 memory, two CD8 naive and one CD8 memory plate.

TCRdb's copy holds only in-frame clones and misses some; the assay was immunoSEQ multiplex PCR. In the table there are some 1,100,000 clones, 75% to 85% of which are singletons. The CDR3 consists of 16 residues. CDR1 and CDR2 from the germline V gene are SGHTA and FQGNSA. The ends were cut back, 5 bases at V and 7 bases at J, with 20 bases in the middle. This receptor was identified in a young man in good health. Some clones in this sample may be carry-over from other donors' samples. V gene TRBV7-2 combines with J gene TRBJ2-2; D is unclear. Sequencing was carried out using memory CD4+ T cells from PBMCs. The sample's subset: CD45RA-negative fraction. CDR3 nucleotide sequence: TGTGCCAGCAGCCGTTTGGCGGCCCTCTCGGTCGGGGAGCTGTTTTTT. Encoded protein: CASSRLAALSVGELFF.